What follows are 15 T cell receptor beta chains derived from one specimen sequenced in a study of OX40 agonist ivuxolimab in advanced cancers. The library was built by means of the immunoSEQ multiplex PCR assay. TCRdb obtained this table from immuneACCESS and retained in-frame rearrangements with V and J assigned. These tables miss some clones; where compared with another copy, unresolved V genes account for less than half of the shortfall, and the remainder is unexplained. This sample lists about 30,000 clones; around 82% were detected once. The ten largest clones represent roughly a fifth of the sample. This specimen consisted of CD4+ or CD8+ T cells sorted from blood, obtained in a trial of the OX40 agonist ivuxolimab. The receptors were gathered from an adult with an advanced solid tumor such as melanoma, head and neck, liver or kidney cancer.

The V gene is TRBV4-1, the J gene TRBJ2-2; a weak D match, TRBD1 (6 bases). Per germline, CDR1 MGHRA and CDR2 YSYEKL. V was shortened by 0 bases and J by 8 bases, with 7 bases between the two germline ends. The CDR3 has 13 residues. CDR3: CASSQEQGGELFF. In DNA, the CDR3 is TGCGCCAGCAGCCAAGAACAGGGTGGGGAGCTGTTTTTT.

This chain connects TRBV14 to TRBJ2-5; TRBD1 matches 8 bases. The CDR3 totals 14 residues. Germline V CDR1 and CDR2: SGHDN, FVKESK. The V and J ends lost 5 bases and 5 bases, in that order; junction bases with no gene match: 7. CDR3 DNA: TGTGCCAGCAGCGAAACAGGGGGGAGTGAGACCCAGTACTTC. The encoded protein is CASSETGGSETQYF.

The chain links TRBV2 to TRBJ1-1, with 10 bases that match TRBD1. Looked up from germline, CDR1 is SNHLY and CDR2 is FYNNEI. V lost 3 bases, J lost 2 bases, and 9 bases stayed unmatched. The length of the CDR3 is 17 residues. This CDR3 is CASSDALDRGGNTEAFF. The CDR3 DNA sequence: TGTGCCAGCAGTGACGCTCTGGACAGGGGGGGAAACACTGAAGCTTTCTTT.

The gene calls are TRBV7-3 and TRBJ1-1, with unresolved D. From germline, CDR1 is SGHTA and CDR2 FQGTGA. V lost 11 bases, J lost 3 bases, and 10 bases lay in between. The CDR3 contains 11 residues. The CDR3: CAGSPYTEAFF. CDR3 DNA: TGTGCCGGTTCCCCATACACTGAAGCTTTCTTT.

In this sample, this clone turned up once. The J gene is TRBJ2-5, the V gene TRBV12-5; 7 nucleotides align to TRBD2. There are 14 residues in the CDR3. The ends lost 5 bases at V and 5 bases at J; junction bases unmatched: 8. The germline V gene has CDR1 LGHNT and CDR2 FRNRAP. CDR3 residues: CASGGGGTGETQYF. CDR3 nucleotide sequence: TGTGCTAGTGGTGGCGGGGGAACCGGGGAGACCCAGTACTTC.

The CDR3 spells CASSIRQDRVYEQYF. The CDR3 nucleotides read TGTGCCAGTAGTATACGGCAGGACAGGGTCTACGAGCAGTACTTC. The chain employs TRBV19 and TRBJ2-7; 8 nucleotides line up with TRBD1. In germline, CDR1 is LNHDA, CDR2 SQIVND (reference sequence). The V segment lost 2 bases and the J segment 3 bases; nucleotides outside the gene matches: 6. This CDR3 has 15 amino acids.

The rearrangement uses TRBV5-1 and TRBJ1-2; D is ambiguous. Trimming took off 1 base at V and 4 bases at J, with 5 bases between the two ends. This CDR3 spans 12 amino acids. Germline V gene data show CDR1 as SGHRS and CDR2 as YFSETQ. The CDR3 DNA sequence: TGCGCCAGCAGCTTGTACGGCTATGGCTACACCTTC. Protein product: CASSLYGYGYTF.

CDR3 residues: CASSFFRGDEQYF. In nucleotides, the CDR3 is TGTGCCAGCAGCTTTTTTAGGGGAGACGAGCAGTACTTC. The chain employs TRBV13 and TRBJ2-7; D tentatively fits TRBD1 or TRBD2 (5 bases each). Per the germline V gene, CDR1 is PRHDT and CDR2 is FYEKMQ (reference sequence). The CDR3 extends over 13 amino acids. The V and J ends lost 3 bases and 5 bases respectively, with 11 bases between them.

V gene TRBV27 combines with J gene TRBJ2-7; 12 positions agree with TRBD2. CDR1 and CDR2 from the germline V gene are MNHEY and SMNVEV (reference sequence). The CDR3 has 15 residues. J was trimmed by 5 bases and V by 3 bases; bases with no gene match: 5. The CDR3 region is CASSFGLAGRDEQYF. The CDR3 coding sequence is TGTGCCAGCAGTTTCGGACTAGCGGGGAGGGACGAGCAGTACTTC.

V usage is TRBV7-8 and J usage is TRBJ2-3; possible D gene TRBD1, 5 bases. V was pared by 5 bases and J by 5 bases, with 20 bases between. CDR3 size: 16 residues. Germline CDR1 SGHVS, CDR2 FQNEAQ. The CDR3 spells CASSKPPGRALDTQYF. CDR3 DNA sequence: TGTGCCAGCAGCAAACCCCCTGGCAGGGCGTTAGATACGCAGTATTTT.

This chain connects TRBV27 to TRBJ2-2, with D possibly being TRBD2 (5 bases). The V and J ends lost 2 bases and 0 bases respectively, with 7 bases between them. This CDR3 comprises 15 residues. Germline loops: CDR1 MNHEY, CDR2 SMNVEV (reference sequence). CDR3 bases: TGTGCCAGCAGTTTAGAGGGAACGAACACCGGGGAGCTGTTTTTT. This gives the protein CASSLEGTNTGELFF.

This clone showed up just a few times. The chain is built from TRBV28 and TRBJ1-6; 7 bases fit TRBD1. This CDR3 comprises 14 residues. Unmatched junction bases numbered 5, after V lost 3 bases and J lost 9 bases. Germline CDR1 MDHEN, CDR2 SYDVKM. The CDR3 DNA reads TGTGCCAGCAGTTTGACAGGGAGGGCTTCACCCCTCCACTTT. It is translated as CASSLTGRASPLHF.

In its sample, this clone is medium-sized (0.01 to 0.1%). J is TRBJ2-3 and V is TRBV9; D could derive from TRBD1 or TRBD2 (5 bases each). V dropped 5 bases and J dropped 3 bases, with 7 bases sitting between them. The length of the CDR3 is 12 residues. Germline assignment: CDR1 SGDLS and CDR2 YYNGEE. The CDR3 is CASRGETDTQYF. CDR3 nucleotides: TGTGCCAGCAGAGGGGAGACAGATACGCAGTATTTT.

On this clone itself: Within the sample, other DNA sequences also encode this same CDR3. J is TRBJ1-2 and V is TRBV29-1, with D tentatively TRBD1 (6 bases). Germline assignment: CDR1 SQVTM and CDR2 ANQGSEA. This CDR3 has 13 amino acids. Trimming took off 6 bases at V and 0 bases at J, with 11 bases between the two ends. The CDR3 sequence: CSVAGGPNYGYTF. Written as DNA, the CDR3 is TGCAGCGTAGCCGGGGGCCCTAACTATGGCTACACCTTC.

The chain combines TRBV19 with TRBJ2-1; 8 nucleotides line up with TRBD2. The CDR3 covers 15 residues. Germline V gene data show CDR1 as LNHDA and CDR2 as SQIVND (reference sequence). Trimming took 5 bases from V and 6 from J; bases not matched to a gene: 9. The DNA of the CDR3 is TGTGCCAGTAGTCTTAAGCGGGAGTTGGTCAATGAGCAGTTCTTC. Its protein product is CASSLKRELVNEQFF.